The 9 T cell receptor beta chains presented below share a single source sample, sequenced in a study of control samples from healthy donors and cancer patients. This table comes from immunoSEQ multiplex PCR, and its TCRdb copy is limited to in-frame clones, with some not included. The table lists 150,000 to 200,000 clones, 90% to 95% of them singletons. Sequenced: blood. These receptors all come from a man between 18 and 29 years old in good health.

The CDR3 nucleotides read TGTGCCACCAGTGATTTCGGGGGGGATACGCAGTATTTT. Its protein product is CATSDFGGDTQYF. The V call is TRBV24-1, the J call TRBJ2-3; 7 bases align to TRBD2. This CDR3 is 13 amino acids long. V shed 1 base, J shed 6 bases, and the junction held 0 bases outside the gene matches. Germline assignment: CDR1 KGHDR and CDR2 SFDVKD.

The chain couples TRBV21-1 to TRBJ1-5. TRBV21-1 is noted as a pseudogene. This CDR3 is built from 17 residues. The CDR3 nucleotides are TGTGCCAGCAGCAAAGGGGGGGGACCCCGGAGGGGGCAGCCCCAGCATTTT. Translated, it gives CASSKGGGPRRGQPQHF.

The chain carries TRBV2 and TRBJ1-3; D might be TRBD1 (5 bases). Germline CDR1 and CDR2: SNHLY and FYNNEI. The ends were cut back, 7 bases at V and 1 base at J, with 20 bases in the middle. The CDR3 has 17 amino acids. The CDR3 coding sequence is TGTGCCAGCACCAGAGGAGGGACGGTTCAGTCTGGAAACACCATATATTTT. It yields the protein CASTRGGTVQSGNTIYF.

This chain joins TRBV5-3 and TRBJ2-1; 8 nucleotides agree with TRBD2. TRBV5-3 is assigned to the ORF class and has an uncertain function. The length of the CDR3 is 11 residues. Trimming cost V 1 base and J 14 bases; bases outside gene matches: 2. The CDR3 loop reads CARSLRGGEFF. CDR3 sequence (DNA): TGTGCCAGAAGCTTGCGGGGGGGAGAGTTCTTC.

The gene calls are TRBV10-3 and TRBJ2-7, with D perhaps TRBD2 (6 bases). CDR1 and CDR2 from the germline V gene are ENHRY and SYGVKD. The V and J ends lost 3 bases and 2 bases respectively, with 8 bases between them. CDR3 length: 13 amino acids. The CDR3 is CAISDGGTYEQYF. CDR3 bases: TGTGCCATCAGTGATGGGGGGACCTACGAGCAGTACTTC.

The V call is TRBV4-1, the J call TRBJ2-2; 9 bases are a match to TRBD2. V lost 2 bases to trimming and J lost 1 base; unmatched junction nucleotides: 8. CDR3 length: 18 amino acids. Germline values: CDR1 MGHRA, CDR2 YSYEKL. CDR3 loop: CASSQSRAGGMNTGELFF. The CDR3 DNA is TGCGCCAGCAGCCAAAGTCGAGCGGGGGGAATGAACACCGGGGAGCTGTTTTTT.

V and J are TRBV7-6 and TRBJ2-7; TRBD2 aligns across 8 bases. Germline V gene data show CDR1 as SGHVS and CDR2 as FNYEAQ. The CDR3 sequence is 16 residues long. J was trimmed by 2 bases and V by 9 bases; bases with no gene match: 15. CDR3 bases: TGTGCCAGAGGGGAGCGGGAGCACCAAACCACCTACGAGCAGTACTTC. It codes for CARGEREHQTTYEQYF.

The CDR3: CASSSRDSNQPQHF. The CDR3 DNA reads TGTGCCAGCAGCTCCCGGGACAGCAATCAGCCCCAGCATTTT. The J gene is TRBJ1-5, the V gene TRBV6-5, with a weak D call TRBD1 (5 bases). Germline lookup yields CDR1 MNHEY and CDR2 SVGAGI. This CDR3 is 14 amino acids long. V was pared by 6 bases and J by 1 base, with 10 bases between.

The chain employs TRBV11-2 and TRBJ1-1, with D possibly being TRBD1 (6 bases). Trimming left V 6 bases short and J 5 bases short, with 13 bases between. The CDR3 sequence is 13 residues long. The germline V gene encodes CDR1 SGHAT and CDR2 FQNNGV. CDR3 DNA: TGTGCCAGCAGAAAGGGGGGGGGTACTGAAGCTTTCTTT. Its protein product is CASRKGGGTEAFF.